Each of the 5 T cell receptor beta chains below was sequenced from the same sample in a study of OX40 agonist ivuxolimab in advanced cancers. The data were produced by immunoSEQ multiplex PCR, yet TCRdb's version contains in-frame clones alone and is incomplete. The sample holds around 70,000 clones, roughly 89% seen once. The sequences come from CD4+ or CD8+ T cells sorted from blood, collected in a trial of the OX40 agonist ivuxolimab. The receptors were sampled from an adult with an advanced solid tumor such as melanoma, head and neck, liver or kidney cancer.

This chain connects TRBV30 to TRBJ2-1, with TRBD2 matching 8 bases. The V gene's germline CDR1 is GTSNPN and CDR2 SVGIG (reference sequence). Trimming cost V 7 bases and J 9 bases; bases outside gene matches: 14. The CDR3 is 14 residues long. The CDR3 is CAYSGTRGQVEQFF. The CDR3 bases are TGTGCCTACTCAGGGACTAGGGGACAAGTTGAGCAGTTCTTC.

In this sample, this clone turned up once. CDR3 DNA sequence: TGTGCCAGCAGCCCCCGAGGAGCGGGAGGCGTCCCCTACGAGCAGTACTTC. Its protein is CASSPRGAGGVPYEQYF. The chain couples TRBV7-8 to TRBJ2-7, with TRBD2 identical over 9 bases. The CDR3 runs 17 residues. CDR1 is SGHVS and CDR2 is FQNEAQ in the germline V gene. V gave up 5 bases and J gave up 2 bases; unmatched junction bases: 13. The full variable domain, its missing parts supplied by reference TRBV7-8 and TRBJ2-7, is GAGVSQSPRYKVAKRGQDVALRCDPISGHVSLFWYQQALGQGPEFLTYFQNEAQLDKSGLPSDRFFAERPEGSVSTLKIQRTQQEDSAVYLCASSPRGAGGVPYEQYFGPGTRLTVT.

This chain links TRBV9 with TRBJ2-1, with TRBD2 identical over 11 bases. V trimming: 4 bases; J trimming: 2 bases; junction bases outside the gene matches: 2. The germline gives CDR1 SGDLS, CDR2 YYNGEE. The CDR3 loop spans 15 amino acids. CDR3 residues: CASSQGLAAYNEQFF. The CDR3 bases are TGTGCCAGCAGCCAGGGACTAGCGGCCTACAATGAGCAGTTCTTC.

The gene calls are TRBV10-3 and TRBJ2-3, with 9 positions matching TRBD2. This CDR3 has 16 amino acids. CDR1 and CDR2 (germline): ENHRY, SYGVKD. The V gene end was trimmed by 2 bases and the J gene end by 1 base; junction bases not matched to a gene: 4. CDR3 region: CAISEIGLARTDTQYF. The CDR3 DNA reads TGTGCCATCAGTGAGATCGGACTAGCGCGCACAGATACGCAGTATTTT.

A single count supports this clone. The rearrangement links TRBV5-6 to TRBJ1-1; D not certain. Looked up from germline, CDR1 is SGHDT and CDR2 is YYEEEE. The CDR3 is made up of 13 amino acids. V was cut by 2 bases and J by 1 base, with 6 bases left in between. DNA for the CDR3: TGTGCCAGCAGCTTCCGGGAGAACACTGAAGCTTTCTTT. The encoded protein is CASSFRENTEAFF.